A selection of T cell receptor beta chains follows, all from one sample in a study of response to subunit inactivated influenza vaccine. TCRdb reprocessed the RT-PCR reads with MiXCR, giving one entry per CDR3 protein. This sample has 400,000 to 650,000 distinct CDR3 sequences, with under 8.5% found just once. Material: PBMCs from blood, obtained 23 to 25 months after vaccination. These receptors came from a man between 50 and 75 years old who received an inactivated influenza vaccine. Both conserved end residues are part of each CDR3. The D gene is left open where the match is weak. Clone size appears in some rows only: once, few, many, or a class for an expanded clone.

>few|NA|TRBJ2-1|TRBV20-1
TGCAGTGCTAGAGATGACTCTGCCCACAATGAGCAGTTCTTC
CSARDDSAHNEQFF
>many|TRBD2|TRBJ2-1|TRBV12-3/TRBV12-4
TGTGCCAGCAGTTTTTCGGGGACTAGCGGGACCAATGAGCAGTTCTTC
CASSFSGTSGTNEQFF
>NA|NA|TRBJ2-3|TRBV7-9
TGTGCCAGCAGCGTACAAACAGATACGCAGTATTTT
CASSVQTDTQYF
>NA|TRBD1|TRBJ2-7|TRBV7-6
TGTGCCAGCAGCCCCGGACAGGAATCCTACGAGCAGTACTTC
CASSPGQESYEQYF
>few|NA|TRBJ1-2|TRBV20-1
TGCAGTGCTAGGGAGCCAGTGGGGGCTAACTATGGCTACACCTTC
CSAREPVGANYGYTF
>many|NA|TRBJ2-1|TRBV7-2
TGTGCCAGCAGCGAATCAAGGTGGAGGGGGCACAACAATGAGCAGTTCTTC
CASSESRWRGHNNEQFF
>few|TRBD1|TRBJ2-7|TRBV20-1
TGCAGTGCTAGAGATGGGGACAGGGGTTCCTACGAGCAGTACTTC
CSARDGDRGSYEQYF
>NA|TRBD2|TRBJ2-3|TRBV7-2
TGTGCCAGCAGCCCCAGCGGGGGGGCCATGGCAGATACGCAGTATTTT
CASSPSGGAMADTQYF
>few|NA|TRBJ2-2|TRBV5-1
TGCGCCAGCAGTCAAATTTCACGGACCGGGGAGCTGTTTTTT
CASSQISRTGELFF
>many|NA|TRBJ1-2|TRBV2
TGTGCCAGCATTGCAGGGGAGGGCTATGGCTACACCTTC
CASIAGEGYGYTF
>many|NA|TRBJ2-3|TRBV7-2
TGTGCCAGCAGCCTAGGCCCATGGTTGGATACGCAGTATTTT
CASSLGPWLDTQYF
>many|TRBD2|TRBJ2-1|TRBV5-1
TGCGCCAGCAGCTCCTCCGTCGCGGGAGTTTCCAATGAGCAGTTCTTC
CASSSSVAGVSNEQFF
>few|NA|TRBJ2-1|TRBV12-3/TRBV12-4
TGTGCCAGCAGTTCAAGGACTCCCTTATCCTACAATGAGCAGTTCTTC
CASSSRTPLSYNEQFF
>NA|TRBD2|TRBJ2-1|TRBV10-3
TGTGCCATCAGTTTCCAGCGGGGGGAGGCTGAGCAGTTCTTC
CAISFQRGEAEQFF
>many|NA|TRBJ2-7|TRBV6-1
TGTGCCAGCAGAAGGGGCAGAGCCTACGAGCAGTACTTC
CASRRGRAYEQYF
>NA|NA|TRBJ2-3|TRBV12-3/TRBV12-4
TGTGCCAGCAGGCGCCTCACAGGGGCGGGGGATACGCAGTATTTT
CASRRLTGAGDTQYF
>NA|TRBD1|TRBJ2-2|TRBV20-1
TGCAGTGCAAGGACAGGGGACCTCACCGGGGAGCTGTTTTTT
CSARTGDLTGELFF
>few|NA|TRBJ2-5|TRBV6-1
TGTGCCAGCACAAGAAGCTACCAAGAGACCCAGTACTTC
CASTRSYQETQYF
>NA|NA|TRBJ2-5|TRBV20-1
TGCAGTGCCTTAGGCGTTTGGGGAATTGCCGAAGAAGAGACCCAGTACTTC
CSALGVWGIAEEETQYF
>NA|NA|TRBJ2-3|TRBV7-2
NA
CASSYLFGPDTQYF
>few|TRBD1|TRBJ1-1|TRBV7-9
TGTGCCAGCAGCCCAATACAGGGGTATCGTTACACTGAAGCTTTCTTT
CASSPIQGYRYTEAFF
>NA|NA|TRBJ2-3|TRBV20-1
TGCAGTGCGGGACGTTGGGATACGCAGTATTTT
CSAGRWDTQYF
>NA|NA|TRBJ2-3|TRBV20-1
TGCAGTGCCCCCGATGCGGAAAGCACAGATACGCAGTATTTT
CSAPDAESTDTQYF
>few|NA|TRBJ2-1|TRBV14
TGTGCCAGCAGCCAAGAGGCGGCCTCCTACAATGAGCAGTTCTTC
CASSQEAASYNEQFF
>few|TRBD2|TRBJ2-1|TRBV7-2
TGTGCCAGCAGCTTAGTTGGCGGGGGGGCACACAATGAGCAGTTCTTC
CASSLVGGGAHNEQFF
>many|TRBD1|TRBJ2-7|TRBV29-1
TGCAGCGTTGTGGGAGCGACAGGGAAATTCTCCTACGAGCAGTACTTC
CSVVGATGKFSYEQYF
>many|NA|TRBJ2-1|TRBV29-1
TGCAGCGTCCAATCCACAGGGATTACTCGGTTCTTC
CSVQSTGITRFF
>few|NA|TRBJ1-2|TRBV4-1
TGCGCCAGCAGCCAAGATTGGAACTATGGCTACACCTTC
CASSQDWNYGYTF
>NA|NA|TRBJ2-5|TRBV14
TGTGCCAGCAGCCAAACCGGGACCGACGTCAGGGGGGAGTACTTC
CASSQTGTDVRGEYF
>NA|TRBD2|TRBJ2-7|TRBV6-2/TRBV6-3
TGTGCCAGCAGGAAAAGCGGGAGTGGGTACGAGCAGTACTTC
CASRKSGSGYEQYF
>many|TRBD2|TRBJ2-1|TRBV28
TGTGCCAGCAGTTCCGCCGTTATGCGGGGGGGCCGGAATGAGCAGTTCTTC
CASSSAVMRGGRNEQFF